This TCR beta chain was observed in a study of cytomegalovirus exposure and HLA in healthy donors. Study-level information: Across 300 to 400 genotyped donors, roughly 85% landed in the Caucasian-associated ancestry cluster.

The primer mix had 60 Vbeta and 13 Jbeta primers. Sequencing was performed with immunoSEQ multiplex PCR; in TCRdb, only in-frame clones are kept and a portion is missing. The table lists roughly 100,000 clones, 71% of them singletons. The length of the CDR3 is 15 residues. Germline V gives CDR1 SGHNT, CDR2 YENEEA. Deletions cut 5 bases from V and 0 bases from J, with 14 bases between. Sample: PBMCs. The clonotype originates from a female donor in good health and CMV-seronegative. The gene calls are TRBV11-3 and TRBJ2-7, with TRBD1 as a possible D gene (6 bases). The CDR3 loop reads CASSPGTTSSYEQYF. The CDR3, as DNA: TGTGCCAGCAGCCCAGGGACAACGAGCTCCTACGAGCAGTACTTC. The full variable domain, completed using reference TRBV11-3 and TRBJ2-7, is EAGVVQSPRYKIIEKKQPVAFWCNPISGHNTLYWYLQNLGQGPELLIRYENEEAVDDSQLPKDRFSAERLKGVDSTLKIQPAELGDSAVYLCASSPGTTSSYEQYFGPGTRLTVT.